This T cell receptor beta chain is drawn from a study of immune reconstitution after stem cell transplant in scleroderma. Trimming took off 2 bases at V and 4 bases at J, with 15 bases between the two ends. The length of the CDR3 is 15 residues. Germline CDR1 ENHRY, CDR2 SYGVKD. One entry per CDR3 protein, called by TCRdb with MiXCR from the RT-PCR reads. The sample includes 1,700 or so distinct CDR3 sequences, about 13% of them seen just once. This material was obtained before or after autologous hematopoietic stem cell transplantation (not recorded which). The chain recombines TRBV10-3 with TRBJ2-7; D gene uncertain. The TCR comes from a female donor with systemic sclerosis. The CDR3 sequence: CAISERAAARYEQYF. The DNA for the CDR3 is TGTGCCATCAGTGAGCGGGCGGCCGCCCGATACGAGCAGTACTTC.